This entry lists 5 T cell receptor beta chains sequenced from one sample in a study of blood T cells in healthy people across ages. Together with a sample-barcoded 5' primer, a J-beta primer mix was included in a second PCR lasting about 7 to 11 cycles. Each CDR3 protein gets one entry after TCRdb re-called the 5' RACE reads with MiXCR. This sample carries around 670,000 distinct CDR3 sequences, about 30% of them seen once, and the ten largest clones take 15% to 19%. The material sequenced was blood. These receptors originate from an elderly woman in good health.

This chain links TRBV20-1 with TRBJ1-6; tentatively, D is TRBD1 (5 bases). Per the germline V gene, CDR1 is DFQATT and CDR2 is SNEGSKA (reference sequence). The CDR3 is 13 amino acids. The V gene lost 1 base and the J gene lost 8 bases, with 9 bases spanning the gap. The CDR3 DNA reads TGCAGTGCTAGAGGGCAGGGTGATTCACCCCTCCACTTT. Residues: CSARGQGDSPLHF.

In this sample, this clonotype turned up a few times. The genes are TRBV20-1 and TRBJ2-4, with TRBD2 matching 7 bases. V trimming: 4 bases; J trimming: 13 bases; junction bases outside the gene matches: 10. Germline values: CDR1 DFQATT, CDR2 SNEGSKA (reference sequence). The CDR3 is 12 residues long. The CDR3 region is CSATRLAGEQYF. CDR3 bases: TGCAGTGCTACGAGACTAGCTGGTGAGCAGTACTTC.

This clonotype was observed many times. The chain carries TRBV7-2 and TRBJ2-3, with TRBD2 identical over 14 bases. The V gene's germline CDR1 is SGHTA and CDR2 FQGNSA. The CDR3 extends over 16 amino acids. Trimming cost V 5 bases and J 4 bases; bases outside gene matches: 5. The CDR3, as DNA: TGTGCCAGCAGCCGGACTAGCGGGGGGCTGGCAGATACGCAGTATTTT. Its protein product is CASSRTSGGLADTQYF.

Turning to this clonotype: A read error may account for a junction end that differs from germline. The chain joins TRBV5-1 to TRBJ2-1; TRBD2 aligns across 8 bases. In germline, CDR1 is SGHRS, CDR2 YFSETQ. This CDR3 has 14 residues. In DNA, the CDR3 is TGCGCCAGTAGCTTCGGGACTAGACTTACTGAGCAGTTCTTC. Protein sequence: CASSFGTRLTEQFF.

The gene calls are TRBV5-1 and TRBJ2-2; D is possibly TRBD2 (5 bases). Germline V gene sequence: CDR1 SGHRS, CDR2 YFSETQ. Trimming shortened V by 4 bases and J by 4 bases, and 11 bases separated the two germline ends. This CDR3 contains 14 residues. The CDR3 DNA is TGCGCCAGCAGCCCCGGGGTGTTCACCGGGGAGCTGTTTTTT. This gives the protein CASSPGVFTGELFF.